This is a list of T cell receptor beta chains from one sample in a study of blood T cell repertoires in COVID-19. TCRdb's table, derived via immunoSEQ multiplex PCR, lists solely in-frame clones and lacks some. This sample has 210,000 or so clones; 85% occur once, and the top ten carry 4.5% to 6%. The sequenced material came from peripheral blood. The receptors were gathered from a man aged 50-59 years with COVID-19, enrolled during active disease. The CDR3 runs from the conserved cysteine through the conserved F or W. The D gene is left open where the match is weak. Clone size, where shown, is once, few, many, or a class for clones that have expanded.

V gene	clone size	J gene	D gene	CDR3 protein	CDR3 DNA
TRBV2	-	TRBJ2-2	TRBD1	CASKGTGFGELFF	TGTGCCAGCAAGGGGACAGGGTTCGGGGAGCTGTTTTTT
TRBV5-4	-	TRBJ2-1	TRBD1	CASSWGQNNEQFF	TGTGCCAGCAGCTGGGGACAGAACAATGAGCAGTTCTTC
TRBV5-5	-	TRBJ2-6	TRBD1	CASSLGQGVGSGANVLTF	TGTGCCAGCAGCTTGGGACAGGGGGTAGGCTCTGGGGCCAACGTCCTGACTTTC
TRBV14	-	TRBJ1-4	-	CASSQDEPSSREKLFF	TGTGCCAGCAGCCAAGATGAGCCCTCCTCGCGAGAAAAACTGTTTTTT
TRBV5-5	-	TRBJ2-6	-	CASSLGTRDVSGANVLTF	TGTGCCAGCAGCTTGGGAACGCGGGACGTCTCTGGGGCCAACGTCCTGACTTTC
TRBV7-3	-	TRBJ2-3	TRBD2	CASSLKGGGGADTQYF	TGTGCCAGCAGCTTAAAGGGAGGCGGGGGAGCAGATACGCAGTATTTT
TRBV12-3/TRBV12-4	-	TRBJ1-2	TRBD1	CASRGGGNYGYTF	TGTGCCAGCCGCGGAGGGGGCAACTATGGCTACACCTTC
TRBV19	-	TRBJ1-2	-	CASRKTGSYGYTF	TGTGCCAGTAGGAAGACAGGCTCCTATGGCTACACCTTC
TRBV7-9	-	TRBJ2-1	-	CASRVGRAYYNEQFF	TGTGCCAGCAGAGTCGGCAGGGCTTACTACAATGAGCAGTTCTTC
TRBV30	-	TRBJ1-3	-	CAWSNKGSFGNTIYF	TGTGCCTGGAGTAATAAGGGGTCTTTTGGAAACACCATATATTTT
TRBV9	-	TRBJ2-2	-	CASSPNPGHNTGELFF	TGTGCCAGCAGCCCCAATCCGGGACATAACACCGGGGAGCTGTTTTTT
TRBV28	few	TRBJ1-2	-	CATQLDFYGYTF	TGTGCCACCCAGCTGGACTTCTATGGCTACACCTTC